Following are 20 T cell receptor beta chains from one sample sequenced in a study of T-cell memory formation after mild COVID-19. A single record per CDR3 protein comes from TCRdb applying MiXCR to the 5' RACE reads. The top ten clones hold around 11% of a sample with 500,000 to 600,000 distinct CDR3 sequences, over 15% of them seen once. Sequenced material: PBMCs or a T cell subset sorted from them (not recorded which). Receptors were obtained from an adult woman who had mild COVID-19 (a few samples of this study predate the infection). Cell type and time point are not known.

CDR3 protein: CASSQDSKLSTDTQYF. The CDR3 nucleotides read TGTGCCAGCAGCCAAGATTCGAAGCTTAGCACAGATACGCAGTATTTT. The chain employs TRBV3-1 and TRBJ2-3; no definite D call. Trimming removed 0 bases at V and 0 bases at J, with 10 bases between. The CDR3 is made up of 16 amino acids. Germline V gene lookup returns CDR1 LGHDT and CDR2 YNNKEL (reference sequence).

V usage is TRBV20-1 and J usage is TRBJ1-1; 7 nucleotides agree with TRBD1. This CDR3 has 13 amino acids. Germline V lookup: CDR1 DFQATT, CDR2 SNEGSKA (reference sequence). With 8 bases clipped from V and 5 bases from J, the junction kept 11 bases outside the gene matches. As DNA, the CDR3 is TGCAGTCGGACTAGGGACAGCGGAACTGAAGCTTTCTTT. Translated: CSRTRDSGTEAFF.

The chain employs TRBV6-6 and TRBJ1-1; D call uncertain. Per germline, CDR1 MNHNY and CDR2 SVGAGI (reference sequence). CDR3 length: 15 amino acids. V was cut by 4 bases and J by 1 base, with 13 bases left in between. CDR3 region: CASSSPSSKNTEAFF. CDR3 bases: TGTGCCAGCAGTTCCCCCTCGAGTAAGAACACTGAAGCTTTCTTT.

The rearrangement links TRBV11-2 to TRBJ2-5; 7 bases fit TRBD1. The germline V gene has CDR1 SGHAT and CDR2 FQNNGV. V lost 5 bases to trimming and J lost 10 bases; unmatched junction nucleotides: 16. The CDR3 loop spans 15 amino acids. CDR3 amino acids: CASSHTDLQGTGQYF. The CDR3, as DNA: TGTGCCAGCAGCCATACCGACTTACAGGGGACCGGCCAGTACTTC.

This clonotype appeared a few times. This CDR3 is CASSPGLADTYEQYF. In DNA, the CDR3 is TGTGCCAGCAGTCCGGGACTAGCCGATACCTACGAGCAGTACTTC. The chain carries TRBV27 and TRBJ2-7, with 9 bases identical to TRBD2. This CDR3 contains 15 residues. Germline V gene sequence: CDR1 MNHEY, CDR2 SMNVEV (reference sequence). J lost 2 bases, V lost 5 bases, and 7 bases had no gene match.

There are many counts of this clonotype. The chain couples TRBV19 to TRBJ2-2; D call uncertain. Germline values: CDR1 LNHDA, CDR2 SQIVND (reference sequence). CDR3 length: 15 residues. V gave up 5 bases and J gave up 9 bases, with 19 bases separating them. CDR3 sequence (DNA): TGTGCCAGTAGTTCGATCGAGACCATAGTCCGGGAGCTGTTTTTT. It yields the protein CASSSIETIVRELFF.

The CDR3 here is CASSLATGIDFYGYTF. DNA of the CDR3: TGTGCCAGCAGCTTAGCTACGGGAATCGACTTCTATGGCTACACCTTC. The chain employs TRBV7-6 and TRBJ1-2; no reliable D call. This CDR3 spans 16 amino acids. Germline-derived CDR1 and CDR2 are SGHVS and FNYEAQ. V was cut by 0 bases and J by 4 bases, with 15 bases left in between.

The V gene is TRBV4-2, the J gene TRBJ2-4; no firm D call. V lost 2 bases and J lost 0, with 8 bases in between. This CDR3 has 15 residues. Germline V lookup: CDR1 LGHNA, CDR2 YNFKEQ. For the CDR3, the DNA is TGTGCCAGCAGCCAAACCTATTTAGCCAAAAACATTCAGTACTTC. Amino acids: CASSQTYLAKNIQYF.

The DNA for the CDR3 is TGTGCCAGCAGCGTAGAAGGAATAGCGGGATTGGGTGAGCAGTACTTC. Protein: CASSVEGIAGLGEQYF. The rearrangement uses TRBV9 and TRBJ2-7; TRBD2 agrees at 8 bases. Trimming cost V 0 bases and J 7 bases; bases outside gene matches: 12. CDR1 SGDLS and CDR2 YYNGEE come from the germline V gene. The CDR3 runs to 16 residues.

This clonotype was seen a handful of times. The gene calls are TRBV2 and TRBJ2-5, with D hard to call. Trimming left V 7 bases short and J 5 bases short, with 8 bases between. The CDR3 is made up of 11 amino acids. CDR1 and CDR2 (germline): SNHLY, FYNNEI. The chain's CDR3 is CASTAGETQYF. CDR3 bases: TGTGCCAGCACCGCTGGGGAGACCCAGTACTTC.

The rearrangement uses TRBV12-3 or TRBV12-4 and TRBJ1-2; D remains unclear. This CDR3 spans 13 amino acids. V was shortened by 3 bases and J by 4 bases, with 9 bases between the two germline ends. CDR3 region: CASSFPVGYGYTF. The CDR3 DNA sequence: TGTGCCAGCAGTTTTCCAGTAGGCTATGGCTACACCTTC.

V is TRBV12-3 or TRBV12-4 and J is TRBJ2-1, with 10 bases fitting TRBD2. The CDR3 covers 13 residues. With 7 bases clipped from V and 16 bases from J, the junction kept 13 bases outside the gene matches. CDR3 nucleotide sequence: TGTGCCAGCACCTTGGGGGGAGCGGGAGGGAAATTCTTC. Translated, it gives CASTLGGAGGKFF.

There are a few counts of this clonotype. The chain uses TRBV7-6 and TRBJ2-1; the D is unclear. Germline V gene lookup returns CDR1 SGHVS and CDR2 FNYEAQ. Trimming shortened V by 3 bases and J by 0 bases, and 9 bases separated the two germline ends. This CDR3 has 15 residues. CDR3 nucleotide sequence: TGTGCCAGCAGCTTTGGGTGGGGCTCCTACAATGAGCAGTTCTTC. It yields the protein CASSFGWGSYNEQFF.

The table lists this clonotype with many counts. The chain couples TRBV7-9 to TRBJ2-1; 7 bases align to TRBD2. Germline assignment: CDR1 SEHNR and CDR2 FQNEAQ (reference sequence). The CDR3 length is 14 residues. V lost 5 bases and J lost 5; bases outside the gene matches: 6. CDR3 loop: CASSPSGMDNEQFF. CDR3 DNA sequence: TGTGCCAGCAGCCCTAGCGGAATGGACAATGAGCAGTTCTTC.

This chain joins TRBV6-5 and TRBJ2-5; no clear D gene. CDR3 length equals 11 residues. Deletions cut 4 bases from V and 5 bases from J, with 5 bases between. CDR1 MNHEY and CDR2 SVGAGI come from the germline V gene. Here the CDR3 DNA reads TGTGCCAGCAGTTCCCCGGAGACCCAGTACTTC. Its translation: CASSSPETQYF.

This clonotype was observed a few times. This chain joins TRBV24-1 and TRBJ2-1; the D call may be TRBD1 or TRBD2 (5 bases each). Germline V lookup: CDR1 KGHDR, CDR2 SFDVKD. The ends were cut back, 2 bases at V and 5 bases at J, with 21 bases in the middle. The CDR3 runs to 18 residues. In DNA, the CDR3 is TGTGCCACCAGTGATTCCCCATTGGGGGTATCAGACCACAATGAGCAGTTCTTC. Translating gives CATSDSPLGVSDHNEQFF.

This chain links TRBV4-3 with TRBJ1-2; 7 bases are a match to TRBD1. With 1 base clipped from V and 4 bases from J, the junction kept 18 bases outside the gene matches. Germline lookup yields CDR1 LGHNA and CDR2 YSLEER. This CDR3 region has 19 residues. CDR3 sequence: CASSQALWDSLPRGYGYTF. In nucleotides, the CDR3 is TGCGCCAGCAGCCAAGCTCTTTGGGACAGCCTCCCGAGGGGCTATGGCTACACCTTC.

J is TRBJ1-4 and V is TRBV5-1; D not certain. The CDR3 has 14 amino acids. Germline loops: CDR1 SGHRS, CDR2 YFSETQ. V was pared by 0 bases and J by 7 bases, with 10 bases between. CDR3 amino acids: CASSLDSKGEKLFF. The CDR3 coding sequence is TGCGCCAGCAGCTTGGACAGCAAGGGTGAAAAACTGTTTTTT.

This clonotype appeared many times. This chain's CDR3 is CASIPSPPPNGDNEQFF. The CDR3, as DNA: TGTGCCAGCATCCCTTCCCCACCCCCCAACGGGGACAATGAGCAGTTCTTC. The V call is TRBV7-9, the J call TRBJ2-1, with D tentatively TRBD2 (5 bases). CDR3 length: 17 amino acids. Germline V lookup: CDR1 SEHNR, CDR2 FQNEAQ (reference sequence). V lost 7 bases and J lost 5, with 24 bases in between.

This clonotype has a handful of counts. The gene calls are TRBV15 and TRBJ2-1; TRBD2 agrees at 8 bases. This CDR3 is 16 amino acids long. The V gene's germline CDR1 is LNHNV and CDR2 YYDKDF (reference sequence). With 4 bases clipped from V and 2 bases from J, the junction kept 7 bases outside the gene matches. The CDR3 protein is CATSMELAETYNEQFF. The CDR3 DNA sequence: TGTGCCACCAGCATGGAACTAGCGGAAACCTACAATGAGCAGTTCTTC.